This passage covers 23 T cell receptor beta chains from one sample sequenced in a study of metastatic and nonmetastatic thyroid tumors. TCRdb redid the clone calls on the PCR reads using MiXCR. This sample has about 27,000 clones, with roughly 17% found just once. Until they underwent thyroid surgery, no patient had received any treatment. The sequencing input was blood. The receptors were gathered from a male donor with papillary thyroid cancer or a benign thyroid nodule (not recorded which). Some clones in this sample may be carry-over from other donors' samples.

This rearrangement joins TRBV20-1 to TRBJ2-7; no clear D gene. The CDR3 contains 11 residues. Trimming removed 6 bases at V and 6 bases at J, with 12 bases between. From germline, CDR1 is DFQATT and CDR2 SNEGSKA (reference sequence). The CDR3 reads CSAGFISEQYF. The CDR3 DNA reads TGCAGTGCCGGGTTCATCTCCGAGCAGTACTTC.

This clone was counted ten times or more. The J gene is TRBJ2-1, the V gene TRBV2, with TRBD1 matching over 8 bases. The length of the CDR3 is 15 residues. V shed 4 bases and J 1 base; nucleotides not matched to a gene: 3. Germline CDR1 is SNHLY and CDR2 is FYNNEI. CDR3 in amino acids: CASSVDRESYNEQFF. Written as DNA, the CDR3 is TGTGCCAGCAGTGTGGACAGGGAATCCTACAATGAGCAGTTCTTC. Complete variable domain (other parts from reference TRBV2 and TRBJ2-1): EPEVTQTPSHQVTQMGQEVILRCVPISNHLYFYWYRQILGQKVEFLVSFYNNEISEKSEIFDDQFSVERPDGSNFTLKIRSTKLEDSAMYFCASSVDRESYNEQFFGPGTRLTVL.

In this sample, this clone turned up a few times. This clone may be a read error of a much larger clone one base away. The CDR3 loop reads CASSFSGSDGQYF. Here the CDR3 DNA reads TGTGCCAGCTCCTTCAGCGGGAGCGACGGGCAGTACTTC. The J gene is TRBJ2-7, the V gene TRBV27; 8 bases align to TRBD2. V shed 8 bases, J shed 9 bases, and the junction held 12 bases outside the gene matches. CDR3 length: 13 residues. Germline CDR1 is MNHEY and CDR2 is SMNVEV (reference sequence).

This clone was detected many times. The gene calls are TRBV4-1 and TRBJ1-5, with D maybe TRBD1 (5 bases). V lost 0 bases, J lost 11 bases, and 14 bases lay in between. Germline V gives CDR1 MGHRA, CDR2 YSYEKL. CDR3 length: 14 amino acids. The DNA of the CDR3 is TGCGCCAGCAGCCAAGAGCGTACGGGACCGGCCCAGCATTTT. Amino acids: CASSQERTGPAQHF.

This clone was seen ten or more times. One junction end does not reproduce the germline sequence, and a read error may be involved. This chain connects TRBV15 to TRBJ2-1; the D gene could be TRBD1 or TRBD2 (7 bases each). CDR1 and CDR2 from the germline V gene are LNHNV and YYDKDF (reference sequence). The CDR3 runs to 13 residues. The CDR3, as DNA: TGTGCCACCAGCACCAGGGGGGGCGAGTTTGGGCACTTC. It encodes CATSTRGGEFGHF. The full variable domain, with the rest looked up from reference TRBV15 and TRBJ2-1, is DAMVIQNPRYQVTQFGKPVTLSCSQTLNHNVMYWYQQKSSQAPKLLFHYYDKDFNNEADTPDNFQSRRPNTSFCFLDIRSPGLGDTAMYLCATSTRGGEFGHFGPGTRLTVL.

The gene calls are TRBV20-1 and TRBJ1-2, with 10 bases fitting TRBD1. CDR3 length: 14 amino acids. Germline CDR1 and CDR2: DFQATT and SNEGSKA (reference sequence). V gave up 1 base and J gave up 7 bases; unmatched junction bases: 6. The CDR3 nucleotides read TGCAGTGCTAGAGCAGGCGACAGGGGGCTTGGCTACACCTTC. It encodes CSARAGDRGLGYTF.

This clone was observed many times. The chain employs TRBV5-5 and TRBJ1-1; D not resolved. V was clipped by 0 bases and J by 6 bases, with 9 bases between them. This CDR3 region has 13 residues. Germline CDR1 reads SGHKS; CDR2 reads YYEKEE (reference sequence). The DNA for the CDR3 is TGTGCCAGCAGCTTGGCCGGTCAGCCTGAAGCTTTCTTT. Amino acids: CASSLAGQPEAFF.

This clone was picked up one time. The CDR3 region has the DNA TGTGCCAGCAGTCGGGACAGGGTGAATTCACCCCTCCACTTT. Translating it yields CASSRDRVNSPLHF. The chain couples TRBV4-2 to TRBJ1-6, with 9 bases that match TRBD1. In germline, CDR1 is LGHNA, CDR2 YNFKEQ. The ends lost 6 bases at V and 7 bases at J; junction bases unmatched: 4. The CDR3 loop spans 14 amino acids.

This clone has a count of ten or more. V usage is TRBV20-1 and J usage is TRBJ2-1, with 12 bases identical to TRBD2. The CDR3 spans 21 residues. After removal of 3 bases from V and 8 bases from J, the junction contained 26 bases not matched to a gene. Germline CDR1 and CDR2: DFQATT and SNEGSKA (reference sequence). CDR3 amino acids: CSASIQLRTSGIVGLVHEQFF. CDR3 DNA sequence: TGCAGTGCTAGTATTCAGCTACGGACTAGCGGGATAGTTGGATTAGTCCATGAGCAGTTCTTC.

Worth noting for this clone: The junction differs from germline at one of its ends, possibly a read error. CDR3 residues: CTSESSGFYGNQPQHF. The CDR3, as DNA: TGTACCAGCGAGTCCTCAGGGTTTTATGGCAATCAGCCCCAGCATTTT. The rearrangement joins TRBV28 to TRBJ1-5, with D possibly being TRBD1 (5 bases). Per germline, CDR1 MDHEN and CDR2 SYDVKM. This CDR3 region has 16 residues. Together with reference TRBV28 and TRBJ1-5, the CDR3 gives the full variable domain: DVKVTQSSRYLVKRTGEKVFLECVQDMDHENMFWYRQDPGLGLRLIYFSYDVKMKEKGDIPEGYSVSREKKERFSLILESASTNQTSMYLCTSESSGFYGNQPQHFGDGTRLSIL.

This clone was counted at least ten times. The rearrangement uses TRBV11-1 and TRBJ2-2; 9 positions match TRBD1. CDR1 and CDR2 (germline): SGHAT, FQDESV (reference sequence). V gave up 5 bases and J gave up 0 bases; unmatched junction bases: 10. This CDR3 is 18 amino acids long. CDR3 amino acids: CASSLGQGRYANTGELFF. DNA for the CDR3: TGTGCCAGCAGCCTCGGACAGGGGCGTTACGCGAACACCGGGGAGCTGTTTTTT.

This clone is termed medium-sized (0.01 to 0.1%). The J gene is TRBJ1-1, the V gene TRBV6-1, with D possibly matching TRBD1 (5 bases). The germline V gene has CDR1 MNHNS and CDR2 SASEGT. V lost 10 bases and J lost 11, with 14 bases in between. The length of the CDR3 is 10 residues. CDR3 loop: CATVEGRAFF. The DNA of the CDR3 is TGTGCCACGGTGGAGGGGAGGGCTTTCTTT.

This clone is medium-sized within its sample. The chain recombines TRBV2 with TRBJ2-7; 7 bases are a match to TRBD1. CDR3 length equals 14 residues. Trimming cost V 7 bases and J 5 bases; bases outside gene matches: 11. Germline V gene sequence: CDR1 SNHLY, CDR2 FYNNEI. The DNA of the CDR3 is TGTGCCAGCATGGCTCGGGGACAGAACGACGAGCAGTACTTC. Amino acid sequence: CASMARGQNDEQYF. Full variable domain (missing parts from reference TRBV2 and TRBJ2-7): EPEVTQTPSHQVTQMGQEVILRCVPISNHLYFYWYRQILGQKVEFLVSFYNNEISEKSEIFDDQFSVERPDGSNFTLKIRSTKLEDSAMYFCASMARGQNDEQYFGPGTRLTVT.

With regard to this clone: This CDR3 is missing its conserved last phenylalanine or tryptophan, likely due to a read error. The V gene is TRBV6-2 or TRBV6-3, the J gene TRBJ1-2; unclear D gene. The CDR3 runs 20 residues. Trimming took 2 bases from V and 5 from J, leaving 30 bases between them. CDR1 MNHEY and CDR2 SVGEGT come from the germline V gene. CDR3 nucleotide sequence: TGTGCCAGCAGTTACATCGGGCTCGCTCGGTTCGGCGAAGGACGATATGGCTACACCATC. This codes for CASSYIGLARFGEGRYGYTI.

This clone came up many times. The chain carries TRBV20-1 and TRBJ2-1; D tentatively fits TRBD1 or TRBD2 (6 bases each). V dropped 6 bases and J dropped 4 bases, with 22 bases sitting between them. Germline CDR1 and CDR2: DFQATT and SNEGSKA (reference sequence). The CDR3 is made up of 16 amino acids. The CDR3 bases are TGCAGTGCCCTGGATAGCTGGGGGGCTTTTTACAATGAGCAGTTCTTC. It encodes CSALDSWGAFYNEQFF.

Sample share makes this clone large (0.1 to 1%). V and J are TRBV5-1 and TRBJ2-7; D unresolved. With 0 bases removed from V and 3 bases from J, the gap between germline ends came to 7 bases. CDR3 size: 13 residues. Germline values: CDR1 SGHRS, CDR2 YFSETQ. The CDR3 coding sequence is TGCGCCAGCAGCTTGGAATCAGTCTACGAGCAGTACTTC. It yields the protein CASSLESVYEQYF.

This clone showed up many times. The rearrangement joins TRBV5-5 to TRBJ1-1, with 8 positions matching TRBD1. CDR3 size: 15 residues. CDR1 is SGHKS and CDR2 is YYEKEE in the germline V gene (reference sequence). Unmatched junction bases numbered 7, after V lost 3 bases and J lost 3 bases. The CDR3: CASSYLTGVDTEAFF. Written as DNA, the CDR3 is TGTGCCAGCAGCTATCTGACAGGGGTGGACACTGAAGCTTTCTTT.

This clone was found many times. The chain has TRBV6-1 and TRBJ2-6; D is unclear. This CDR3 has 15 residues. Trimming pared 6 bases from V and 0 bases from J, leaving 9 bases between. Germline V gene lookup returns CDR1 MNHNS and CDR2 SASEGT. This CDR3 reads CASRLSSSGANVLTF. In DNA, the CDR3 is TGTGCCAGCAGGTTATCCAGCTCTGGGGCCAACGTCCTGACTTTC.

In this sample, this clone turned up many times. The chain uses TRBV7-2 and TRBJ1-4, with D unclear. The CDR3 contains 17 residues. V was clipped by 5 bases and J by 3 bases, with 19 bases between them. Germline V gene sequence: CDR1 SGHTA, CDR2 FQGNSA. This chain's CDR3 is CASSPEMAGESNEKLFF. The CDR3 DNA reads as TGTGCCAGCAGCCCAGAGATGGCAGGCGAGTCTAATGAAAAACTGTTTTTT.

This clone was observed a few times. The chain combines TRBV28 with TRBJ2-1; the match to TRBD2 covers 7 bases. The CDR3 runs to 17 residues. Germline loops: CDR1 MDHEN, CDR2 SYDVKM. J gave up 1 base and V 5 bases, and 11 bases lay outside the gene matches. The CDR3 protein is CASSAARGGRSYNEQFF. In DNA form, the CDR3 reads TGTGCCAGCAGTGCCGCCCGAGGCGGGAGATCCTACAATGAGCAGTTCTTC.

This clone has a count of ten or more. The rearrangement joins TRBV19 to TRBJ1-1; no clear D. The V end lost 3 bases, the J end lost 2 bases, and 7 bases lay between the germline ends. CDR1 and CDR2 from the germline V gene are LNHDA and SQIVND (reference sequence). This CDR3 has 13 amino acids. The DNA for the CDR3 is TGTGCCAGTAGTATCGGCGGTAACACTGAAGCTTTCTTT. This sequence encodes CASSIGGNTEAFF.

This clone was detected a few times. The chain uses TRBV5-1 and TRBJ2-5, with 7 bases lining up with TRBD1. This CDR3 comprises 16 residues. After removal of 2 bases from V and 5 bases from J, the junction contained 12 bases not matched to a gene. Germline CDR1 SGHRS, CDR2 YFSETQ. The CDR3 region is CASSLPGTATGETQYF. The CDR3 DNA follows: TGCGCCAGCAGCTTACCCGGGACAGCCACCGGGGAGACCCAGTACTTC. The full variable domain, completed using reference TRBV5-1 and TRBJ2-5, is KAGVTQTPRYLIKTRGQQVTLSCSPISGHRSVSWYQQTPGQGLQFLFEYFSETQRNKGNFPGRFSGRQFSNSRSEMNVSTLELGDSALYLCASSLPGTATGETQYFGPGTRLLVL.

The V gene is TRBV27, the J gene TRBJ1-1; D perhaps matches TRBD1 (6 bases). CDR3 length: 16 amino acids. Deletions cut 9 bases from V and 5 bases from J, with 25 bases between. Germline V lookup: CDR1 MNHEY, CDR2 SMNVEV (reference sequence). The CDR3 bases are TGTGCCAGTAGTACCAGCGAGGGGGGGCCGTGGACTGAAGCTTTCTTT. Its protein is CASSTSEGGPWTEAFF.